The rows below give T cell receptor beta chains drawn from one sample of a study of patients and donors after allogeneic stem cell transplantation. TCRdb reprocessed the RT-PCR reads with MiXCR, giving one entry per CDR3 protein. The sample consists of just over 55,000 distinct CDR3 sequences, 10% to 15% of them appearing once. The specimen was blood, either unsorted or a sorted T cell fraction (not recorded which). The receptors were sampled from a human donor who was either an allogeneic HSCT recipient or a stem cell or donor lymphocyte infusion donor (not recorded which). It is not recorded whose cells these are; they may come from a transplant donor. Both conserved end residues are part of each CDR3. Fields, in order: V gene, clone size, J gene, D gene, CDR3 length, CDR3 DNA, CDR3 protein. D genes are given only for firm matches. Some rows mark clone size as missing; the rest say once, few, many or name a class of expanded clone.

V: TRBV5-1; size: many; J: TRBJ1-6; D: TRBD1; length: 17; DNA: TGCGCCAGCAGCCCGGACAGGGTCGGAGAGGTGAATTCACCCCTCCACTTT; CDR3: CASSPDRVGEVNSPLHF
V: TRBV20-1; size: few; J: TRBJ1-2; D: TRBD1; length: 13; DNA: TGCAGTGCTAGAGCGGACAGGGACTATGGCTACACCTTC; CDR3: CSARADRDYGYTF
V: TRBV27; size: few; J: TRBJ2-5; D: TRBD1; length: 15; DNA: TGTGCCAGCAGGGGTAACAGGGGTAGTCTAGAGACCCAGTACTTC; CDR3: CASRGNRGSLETQYF
V: TRBV7-6; size: .; J: TRBJ1-2; D: .; length: 15; DNA: TGTGCCAGCAGCTCCCCCGAGGGGGGACCCTATGGCTACACCTTC; CDR3: CASSSPEGGPYGYTF
V: TRBV12-3/TRBV12-4; size: .; J: TRBJ2-4; D: .; length: 15; DNA: TGTGCCAGCAGGGCGACAGCTCTAGCCAAAAACATTCAGTACTTC; CDR3: CASRATALAKNIQYF
V: TRBV18; size: few; J: TRBJ2-1; D: .; length: 18; DNA: TGTGCCAGCTCACCCGGGCATCCGATGGAGAGCTCCTACAATGAGCAGTTCTTC; CDR3: CASSPGHPMESSYNEQFF
V: TRBV6-5; size: few; J: TRBJ2-1; D: TRBD2; length: 17; DNA: TGTGCCAGCAGTTACTTTCCACTAGCGGGAGGGCCGTATGAGCAGTTCTTC; CDR3: CASSYFPLAGGPYEQFF
V: TRBV5-6; size: .; J: TRBJ2-1; D: .; length: 17; DNA: TGTGCCAGCAGCTTGGGTGCGGGTGCCAGCTCCTACAATGAGCAGTTCTTC; CDR3: CASSLGAGASSYNEQFF
V: TRBV27; size: few; J: TRBJ1-1; D: .; length: 14; DNA: TGTGCCAGCAGTCCGGGACTCCCGAACACTGAAGCTTTCTTT; CDR3: CASSPGLPNTEAFF
V: TRBV18; size: few; J: TRBJ2-7; D: TRBD2; length: 14; DNA: TGTGCCAGCTCGCCGGGGGGGGTAAGCTACGAGCAGTACTTC; CDR3: CASSPGGVSYEQYF
V: TRBV11-2; size: .; J: TRBJ2-1; D: TRBD1; length: 15; DNA: TGTGCCAGCAGCTTGGGACAGGGGAAGTCCAATGAGCAGTTCTTC; CDR3: CASSLGQGKSNEQFF
V: TRBV12-3/TRBV12-4; size: many; J: TRBJ2-1; D: .; length: 15; DNA: TGTGCCAGCAGTTCCACAGGGTTCTCCTACAATGAGCAGTTCTTC; CDR3: CASSSTGFSYNEQFF
V: TRBV18; size: .; J: TRBJ2-5; D: TRBD1; length: 16; DNA: TGTGCCAGCACAAGTTCGAAGGACAGGGGGACGGAGACCCAGTACTTC; CDR3: CASTSSKDRGTETQYF
V: TRBV5-5; size: few; J: TRBJ1-1; D: TRBD1; length: 15; DNA: TGTGCCAGCCTCCGGACAGGGAATATGAACACTGAAGCTTTCTTT; CDR3: CASLRTGNMNTEAFF